A single sample gave rise to the 17 T cell receptor beta chains below, sequenced in a study of shared clonotypes between healthy human individuals. TCRdb keeps only in-frame clones here, not all; method: immunoSEQ multiplex PCR. The table lists some 2,000,000 clones, approximately 95% of them singletons. The sample consisted of naive CD4+ T cells sorted from blood. Subset noted: CD45RA+ positively selected. These receptor sequences come from a man between 18 and 29 years old in good health.

The chain combines TRBV6-5 with TRBJ2-7, with 7 bases aligning to TRBD1. CDR1 is MNHEY, CDR2 SVGAGI, per germline. This CDR3 region has 15 residues. Losses at the gene ends were 6 bases for V and 2 bases for J; bases not matched to a gene: 10. The CDR3 loop reads CASSRPGTVTYEQYF. CDR3 DNA sequence: TGTGCCAGCAGCCGTCCCGGGACAGTAACCTACGAGCAGTACTTC.

Worth noting for this clone: The sample carries other DNA sequences with the same CDR3. This sequence joins TRBV18 and TRBJ2-3, with TRBD1 matching 7 bases. The V and J ends lost 6 bases and 3 bases, in that order; junction bases with no gene match: 3. Looked up from germline, CDR1 is KGHSH and CDR2 is LQKENI. There are 13 residues in the CDR3. In nucleotides, the CDR3 is TGTGCCAGCTCGCAGGGACAGACAGATACGCAGTATTTT. Protein sequence: CASSQGQTDTQYF.

The CDR3: CARREGQFILQKYF. In DNA form, the CDR3 reads TGTGCAAGACGAGAGGGGCAGTTTATCCTACAAAAGTACTTC. The chain combines TRBV6-4 with TRBJ2-7; possibly TRBD1 or TRBD2 for D (5 bases each). Germline V gene data show CDR1 as MRHNA and CDR2 as SNTAGT. This CDR3 has 14 amino acids.

The chain has TRBV18 and TRBJ2-7; 8 bases agree with TRBD1. The V gene end was trimmed by 3 bases and the J gene end by 6 bases; junction bases not matched to a gene: 7. Per germline, CDR1 KGHSH and CDR2 LQKENI. This CDR3 spans 14 amino acids. For the CDR3, the DNA is TGTGCCAGCTCACCGCAGGGGGCCCCCTCCGAGCAGTACTTC. Translation gives CASSPQGAPSEQYF.

The chain is built from TRBV21-1 and TRBJ2-1; TRBD2 is taken as the D call from the table, unchecked against the DNA. TRBV21-1 is termed a pseudogene. The CDR3 consists of 14 residues. This CDR3 is CATRTSGPTGEQFF. The CDR3 nucleotides are TGTGCCACCCGGACTAGCGGGCCCACCGGTGAGCAGTTCTTC.

This chain links TRBV7-2 with TRBJ2-5; 7 bases align to TRBD1. Per the germline V gene, CDR1 is SGHTA and CDR2 is FQGNSA. The J segment lost 5 bases and the V segment lost 5 bases, leaving 8 bases of the junction unmatched. The CDR3 consists of 14 residues. The CDR3 reads CASSPNRGQETQYF. The CDR3 bases are TGTGCCAGCAGCCCAAACAGGGGCCAGGAGACCCAGTACTTC.

V usage is TRBV5-6 and J usage is TRBJ1-2; tentatively, D is TRBD1 (6 bases). The CDR3 has 14 amino acids. The V gene lost 4 bases and the J gene lost 0 bases, with 10 bases spanning the gap. Germline assignment: CDR1 SGHDT and CDR2 YYEEEE. In DNA, the CDR3 is TGTGCCAGCAGCCCTGGACAGTCTAACTATGGCTACACCTTC. The encoded protein is CASSPGQSNYGYTF.

The gene calls are TRBV10-3 and TRBJ2-1, with TRBD2 matching 12 bases. Looked up from germline, CDR1 is ENHRY and CDR2 is SYGVKD. The V gene end was trimmed by 10 bases and the J gene end by 12 bases; junction bases not matched to a gene: 13. The CDR3 runs 14 residues. The CDR3 spells CATWTSGVNDWQFF. The CDR3 coding sequence is TGTGCCACTTGGACTAGCGGGGTTAACGACTGGCAGTTCTTC.

The gene calls are TRBV18 and TRBJ1-3; D unclear. Germline V gene data show CDR1 as KGHSH and CDR2 as LQKENI. The ends were cut back, 0 bases at V and 0 bases at J, with 9 bases in the middle. The CDR3 length is 16 residues. In nucleotides, the CDR3 is TGTGCCAGCTCACCACCGAACAGCGGCTCTGGAAACACCATATATTTT. Its translation: CASSPPNSGSGNTIYF.

The rearrangement links TRBV7-9 to TRBJ2-1; possible D gene TRBD1, 6 bases. This CDR3 comprises 14 residues. From germline, CDR1 is SEHNR and CDR2 FQNEAQ (reference sequence). V lost 3 bases and J lost 5, with 11 bases in between. Here the CDR3 reads CASSFRDINNEQFF. CDR3 DNA: TGTGCCAGCAGCTTCCGGGACATCAACAATGAGCAGTTCTTC.

This rearrangement joins TRBV6-5 to TRBJ2-3; TRBD2 is a possible D gene (5 bases). Germline lookup yields CDR1 MNHEY and CDR2 SVGAGI. V lost 5 bases and J lost 4, with 10 bases in between. This CDR3 has 13 residues. The CDR3 here is CASSRTGADTQYF. The CDR3 DNA sequence: TGTGCCAGCAGTCGGACTGGCGCAGATACGCAGTATTTT.

The chain carries TRBV11-2 and TRBJ2-3, with D maybe TRBD1 (6 bases). Germline values: CDR1 SGHAT, CDR2 FQNNGV. V gave up 5 bases and J gave up 2 bases, with 14 bases separating them. The CDR3 extends over 15 amino acids. The CDR3 loop reads CASSPSPGHTDTQYF. In DNA form, the CDR3 reads TGTGCCAGCAGCCCCAGCCCGGGACACACAGATACGCAGTATTTT.

The V gene is TRBV7-9, the J gene TRBJ2-1; TRBD1 matches 8 bases. The CDR3 loop spans 14 amino acids. Germline CDR1 reads SEHNR; CDR2 reads FQNEAQ (reference sequence). Unmatched junction bases numbered 8, after V lost 10 bases and J lost 3 bases. This CDR3 reads CATLSGTGYNEQFF. In DNA, the CDR3 is TGTGCCACCCTTTCCGGGACAGGCTACAATGAGCAGTTCTTC.

This chain uses TRBV7-9 with TRBJ1-1, with a weak D call TRBD1 (6 bases). The CDR3 is made up of 16 amino acids. With 6 bases removed from V and 0 bases from J, the gap between germline ends came to 17 bases. Germline lookup yields CDR1 SEHNR and CDR2 FQNEAQ (reference sequence). The CDR3 sequence is CASSPGGTGMNTEAFF. As DNA, the CDR3 is TGTGCCAGCAGTCCGGGCGGTACAGGGATGAACACTGAAGCTTTCTTT.

The genes are TRBV11-2 and TRBJ1-2, with unresolved D. Germline V gives CDR1 SGHAT, CDR2 FQNNGV. The CDR3 has 13 amino acids. Trimming shortened V by 1 base and J by 3 bases, and 6 bases separated the two germline ends. The CDR3 spells CASSLAAYYGYTF. The CDR3 DNA follows: TGTGCCAGCAGCTTAGCGGCCTACTATGGCTACACCTTC.

This sequence joins TRBV6-5 and TRBJ1-2; 9 bases line up with TRBD1. The V gene's germline CDR1 is MNHEY and CDR2 SVGAGI. The CDR3 runs to 16 residues. The V gene end was trimmed by 2 bases and the J gene end by 4 bases; junction bases not matched to a gene: 8. CDR3 nucleotides: TGTGCCAGCAGTTACCGTAGGGACAGGGTCATCTATGGCTACACCTTC. Translating it yields CASSYRRDRVIYGYTF.

The CDR3 reads CASSLGGVGPYEQYF. Written as DNA, the CDR3 is TGTGCCAGCAGCTTAGGCGGCGTGGGTCCCTACGAGCAGTACTTC. The gene calls are TRBV11-2 and TRBJ2-7; D is ambiguous. CDR1 and CDR2 from the germline V gene are SGHAT and FQNNGV. V was trimmed by 1 base and J by 2 bases, leaving 12 bases between them. CDR3 length: 15 amino acids.